One sample yielded the 21 T cell receptor beta chains listed below, sequenced in a study of technical replicates of blood from a handful of donors. Clones were read by immunoSEQ multiplex PCR, and TCRdb kept only the in-frame ones, dropping some. The sample carries approximately 75,000 clones, around 90% recorded once. Sequencing input: T cells isolated from PBMCs. All receptors derive from a human donor in good health.

The gene calls are TRBV9 and TRBJ2-3, with 9 nucleotides matching TRBD1. The CDR3 runs 16 residues. Per the germline V gene, CDR1 is SGDLS and CDR2 is YYNGEE. V lost 3 bases to trimming and J lost 2 bases; unmatched junction nucleotides: 7. This CDR3 is CASSGAGDRVTDTQYF. In DNA, the CDR3 is TGTGCCAGCAGCGGGGCTGGGGACAGGGTCACAGATACGCAGTATTTT.

The genes are TRBV9 and TRBJ1-3, with D possibly matching TRBD1 (6 bases). V was cut by 3 bases and J by 1 base, with 20 bases left in between. The CDR3 consists of 18 residues. Germline lookup yields CDR1 SGDLS and CDR2 YYNGEE. This CDR3 reads CASSDRDNLVGSGNTIYF. The CDR3 DNA is TGTGCCAGCAGCGACCGGGACAATCTCGTGGGTTCTGGAAACACCATATATTTT.

Note on this clone: This CDR3 is also generated by other DNA sequences in the sample. The chain has TRBV10-3 and TRBJ1-4; 9 bases align to TRBD1. Per the germline V gene, CDR1 is ENHRY and CDR2 is SYGVKD. CDR3 length equals 15 residues. The junction had 7 bases not matched to a gene; V was cut back by 6 bases and J by 5 bases. In DNA form, the CDR3 reads TGTGCCATCAGCGAGACCGGGACAGGGAATGAAAAACTGTTTTTT. This gives the protein CAISETGTGNEKLFF.

This chain connects TRBV9 to TRBJ2-7; tentatively, D is TRBD2 (6 bases). Germline CDR1 and CDR2: SGDLS and YYNGEE. Trimming removed 4 bases at V and 2 bases at J, with 13 bases between. This CDR3 has 14 amino acids. For the CDR3, the DNA is TGTGCCAGCAGCTTATTCGGGGAGGCCTACGAGCAGTACTTC. Its protein product is CASSLFGEAYEQYF.

The V and J genes are TRBV27 and TRBJ1-2; 8 bases are a match to TRBD1. Trimming removed 5 bases from V and 5 bases from J; junction bases left unmatched: 7. Looked up from germline, CDR1 is MNHEY and CDR2 is SMNVEV (reference sequence). CDR3 length: 14 residues. The CDR3 loop reads CASSDRTGLYGYTF. The DNA for the CDR3 is TGTGCCAGCAGTGATAGGACAGGGCTTTATGGCTACACCTTC.

The J gene is TRBJ1-5, the V gene TRBV7-2; no firm D call. V was clipped by 1 base and J by 7 bases, with 8 bases between them. Germline CDR1 and CDR2: SGHTA and FQGNSA. The CDR3 has 13 residues. Here the CDR3 reads CASSLDGEQPQHF. The DNA for the CDR3 is TGTGCCAGCAGCTTAGATGGAGAGCAGCCCCAGCATTTT.

V is TRBV6-1 and J is TRBJ2-7; D remains ambiguous. Germline V gives CDR1 MNHNS, CDR2 SASEGT. V was pared by 4 bases and J by 2 bases, with 6 bases between. This CDR3 is 12 amino acids long. The CDR3 nucleotides read TGTGCCAGCAGTGTAGTGACCTACGAGCAGTACTTC. It is translated as CASSVVTYEQYF.

The V gene is TRBV6-1, the J gene TRBJ1-1; TRBD1 matches at 9 bases. V trimming: 6 bases; J trimming: 11 bases; junction bases outside the gene matches: 4. The CDR3 spans 11 residues. From germline, CDR1 is MNHNS and CDR2 SASEGT. The CDR3 DNA is TGTGCCAGCAGGGGGGACAGGGCTGCTTTCTTT. It codes for CASRGDRAAFF.

This clone was observed once. The rearrangement links TRBV5-6 to TRBJ1-2, with D unresolved. This CDR3 spans 13 amino acids. The V gene lost 0 bases and the J gene lost 5 bases, with 8 bases spanning the gap. Per germline, CDR1 SGHDT and CDR2 YYEEEE. The CDR3 DNA follows: TGTGCCAGCAGCTTGGACTCCCGGTATGGCTACACCTTC. Encoded protein: CASSLDSRYGYTF.

This chain uses TRBV6-1 with TRBJ2-1; 10 bases are a match to TRBD2. Germline CDR1 and CDR2: MNHNS and SASEGT. The CDR3 consists of 17 residues. Trimming took 4 bases from V and 8 from J; bases not matched to a gene: 14. CDR3 loop: CASSAPTLAGLFDEQFF. Written as DNA, the CDR3 is TGTGCCAGCAGTGCGCCTACACTAGCGGGGCTTTTCGATGAGCAGTTCTTC.

This clone appeared a few times. The chain links TRBV18 to TRBJ1-1; D might be TRBD1 (5 bases). V gave up 3 bases and J gave up 4 bases, with 12 bases separating them. Germline CDR1 KGHSH, CDR2 LQKENI. This CDR3 is 14 amino acids long. The CDR3: CASSPPNQGTEAFF. The DNA for the CDR3 is TGTGCCAGCTCACCCCCTAATCAGGGCACTGAAGCTTTCTTT.

The gene calls are TRBV9 and TRBJ1-1, with 10 bases fitting TRBD1. The germline gives CDR1 SGDLS, CDR2 YYNGEE. J was trimmed by 3 bases and V by 4 bases; bases with no gene match: 6. This CDR3 spans 15 amino acids. This CDR3 reads CASSKEGQGHTEAFF. The CDR3 coding sequence is TGTGCCAGCAGCAAGGAGGGACAGGGGCACACTGAAGCTTTCTTT.

The chain recombines TRBV14 with TRBJ2-3, with TRBD2 identical over 13 bases. This CDR3 spans 17 amino acids. Losses at the gene ends were 4 bases for V and 3 bases for J; bases not matched to a gene: 7. From germline, CDR1 is SGHDN and CDR2 FVKESK. CDR3 amino acids: CASSPGTSGVGTDTQYF. CDR3 nucleotide sequence: TGTGCCAGCAGCCCCGGGACTAGCGGGGTCGGGACAGATACGCAGTATTTT.

This clone appeared a single time. V and J are TRBV18 and TRBJ2-7; 7 nucleotides align to TRBD1. CDR1 and CDR2 from the germline V gene are KGHSH and LQKENI. Trimming removed 3 bases from V and 4 bases from J; junction bases left unmatched: 12. The CDR3 consists of 16 residues. CDR3 coding DNA: TGTGCCAGCTCACCCTATACGACAGGGTCCGGTTACGAGCAGTACTTC. This gives the protein CASSPYTTGSGYEQYF.

V gene TRBV5-6 combines with J gene TRBJ2-2; perhaps TRBD2 as D (5 bases). V lost 4 bases to trimming and J lost 3 bases, with 10 bases between them. CDR1 is SGHDT and CDR2 is YYEEEE in the germline V gene. The CDR3 covers 14 residues. In DNA form, the CDR3 reads TGTGCCAGCAGCAACCGGACTTACACCGGGGAGCTGTTTTTT. This codes for CASSNRTYTGELFF.

The chain recombines TRBV4-3 with TRBJ2-5; D gene ambiguous. From germline, CDR1 is LGHNA and CDR2 YSLEER. This CDR3 is 14 amino acids long. The germline V and J ends were trimmed by 0 bases and 3 bases, with 8 bases remaining between them. The CDR3 loop is CASSQDSRKETQYF. The CDR3 nucleotides are TGCGCCAGCAGCCAAGATTCGCGCAAAGAGACCCAGTACTTC.

This clone was picked up a small number of times. This chain joins TRBV18 and TRBJ1-1; unclear D gene. This CDR3 region has 15 residues. CDR1 KGHSH and CDR2 LQKENI come from the germline V gene. Deletions cut 3 bases from V and 3 bases from J, with 14 bases between. CDR3 sequence (DNA): TGTGCCAGCTCACCTTATTCAATAGCGGACACTGAAGCTTTCTTT. This translates into CASSPYSIADTEAFF.

The CDR3 DNA follows: TGTGCCAGCAGCGTAGGCGCAGGGGAACCCCTGAACACCGGGGAGCTGTTTTTT. Translated: CASSVGAGEPLNTGELFF. This chain joins TRBV9 and TRBJ2-2, with D perhaps matching TRBD1 (6 bases). The germline V gene encodes CDR1 SGDLS and CDR2 YYNGEE. The CDR3 consists of 18 residues. V was clipped by 0 bases and J by 1 base, with 16 bases between them.

The V and J genes are TRBV29-1 and TRBJ2-2, with D possibly being TRBD1 (6 bases). Looked up from germline, CDR1 is SQVTM and CDR2 is ANQGSEA. V was shortened by 6 bases and J by 1 base, with 6 bases between the two germline ends. The CDR3 extends over 12 amino acids. The CDR3, as DNA: TGCAGCGTGACAGGGAACACCGGGGAGCTGTTTTTT. As protein: CSVTGNTGELFF.

The chain is built from TRBV5-1 and TRBJ2-7; 12 bases are shared with TRBD2. Germline V gene sequence: CDR1 SGHRS, CDR2 YFSETQ. The CDR3 is 18 residues long. V trimming: 0 bases; J trimming: 6 bases; junction bases outside the gene matches: 13. CDR3 bases: TGCGCCAGCAGCTTGGTTTCTAGCGGGAGGGCCTTCCCGGGCGAGCAGTACTTC. Translated, it gives CASSLVSSGRAFPGEQYF.

The CDR3 region has the DNA TGTGCCAGCAGATACAGGGGGCGTTCCTACAATGAGCAGTTCTTC. Its protein is CASRYRGRSYNEQFF. The chain has TRBV2 and TRBJ2-1, with 9 bases aligning to TRBD1. The germline gives CDR1 SNHLY, CDR2 FYNNEI. The ends lost 6 bases at V and 1 base at J; junction bases unmatched: 4. This CDR3 is 15 amino acids long.